These T cell receptor beta chains were read from a single sample in a study of patients and donors after allogeneic stem cell transplantation. TCRdb redid the calling of the RT-PCR reads with MiXCR, one entry per CDR3 protein. Among 900,000 to 1,000,000 distinct CDR3 sequences listed, roughly 17% were seen once. Sequenced: blood, either unsorted or a sorted T cell fraction (not recorded which). These receptors all stem from a human donor who was either an allogeneic HSCT recipient or a stem cell or donor lymphocyte infusion donor (not recorded which). It is not recorded whose cells these are; they may come from a transplant donor. The CDR3 runs from the conserved cysteine through the conserved F or W.

V gene	J gene	CDR3 protein
TRBV7-2	TRBJ2-1	CASSPLAGSNEQFF
TRBV20-1	TRBJ2-3	CSARDSGANRYTQYF
TRBV7-6	TRBJ2-2	CASSLASGQANTGELFF
TRBV7-2	TRBJ1-1	CASSPRTGDTEAFF
TRBV15	TRBJ2-7	CATSEGGGNTYEQYF
TRBV9	TRBJ2-1	CASSVDSQIGEQFF
TRBV11-1	TRBJ2-5	CASSDGPRAQGAQETQYF
TRBV7-2	TRBJ2-1	CASSPGGGQFF
TRBV12-3/TRBV12-4	TRBJ1-6	CASSSPAGTTNSPLHF
TRBV12-3/TRBV12-4	TRBJ1-1	CASSLGKNEAFF
TRBV24-1	TRBJ2-7	CATSDRSGHLYEQYF
TRBV5-1	TRBJ2-5	CASSLEGQGARETQYF
TRBV2	TRBJ2-7	CASSGLSPYEQYF
TRBV4-1	TRBJ1-2	CASSQVGESYGYTF
TRBV7-8	TRBJ2-5	CASSLVEAGETQYF
TRBV27	TRBJ2-1	CASSLSTGQGYNEQFF
TRBV20-1	TRBJ2-6	CSARTSFGSGANVLTF
TRBV6-1	TRBJ1-2	CASGDRIYYGYTF
TRBV25-1	TRBJ2-1	CASSTLGTRAGDEQFF
TRBV20-1	TRBJ1-2	CSARKTGGAGYGYTF
TRBV7-3	TRBJ2-1	CASSLMSGGHHNEQFF
TRBV30	TRBJ1-1	CAWVPFLQRGTEAFF
TRBV13	TRBJ2-5	CASSFITDLFTETQYF
TRBV20-1	TRBJ2-1	CSARDPGRTSYNEQFF
TRBV7-8	TRBJ1-1	CASSLRTQTNTEAFF
TRBV12-3/TRBV12-4	TRBJ2-7	CASSRGRGLYEQYF
TRBV4-3	TRBJ1-4	CASSQERGLGTLNEKLFF
TRBV7-9	TRBJ1-2	CASSGQSGTGYTF
TRBV12-3/TRBV12-4	TRBJ1-5	CASSLGTGSGNQPQHF
TRBV5-6	TRBJ2-3	CASRWAGVGTDTQYF
TRBV19	TRBJ2-1	CASSLGGLAGGNNEQFF
TRBV2	TRBJ2-2	CASSELQGGELFF